Below are 30 T cell receptor beta chains sequenced from a single sample in a study of response to subunit inactivated influenza vaccine. TCRdb independently ran MiXCR on the RT-PCR reads; one entry per CDR3 protein. This table holds roughly 780,000 distinct CDR3 sequences, roughly 20% found once. The sequences come from PBMCs from blood, collected 4 to 6 days after vaccination. These receptors came from a man aged 50 to 59 who received an inactivated influenza vaccine.

This clonotype occurred many times. The chain employs TRBV29-1 and TRBJ1-4; TRBD1 matches at 7 bases. The CDR3 loop spans 12 amino acids. The germline V gene encodes CDR1 SQVTM and CDR2 ANQGSEA. J lost 5 bases, V lost 7 bases, and 4 bases had no gene match. The CDR3 region is CSGRDSNEKLFF. The DNA of the CDR3 is TGCAGCGGCCGGGACAGCAATGAAAAACTGTTTTTT.

CDR3 coding DNA: TGTGCCACCAGCAGAGCCCGGACAAGGACTGAAGCTTTCTTT. Translation: CATSRARTRTEAFF. The chain combines TRBV15 with TRBJ1-1, with D possibly matching TRBD1 (5 bases). The V gene lost 1 base and the J gene lost 5 bases, with 11 bases spanning the gap. Per the germline V gene, CDR1 is LNHNV and CDR2 is YYDKDF (reference sequence). This CDR3 spans 14 amino acids.

This clonotype was observed a handful of times. The CDR3 sequence is CSARPGQAYNEQFF. The CDR3 DNA sequence: TGCAGTGCTAGACCGGGACAGGCCTACAATGAGCAGTTCTTC. The V gene is TRBV20-1, the J gene TRBJ2-1; TRBD1 matches 8 bases. The germline V gene has CDR1 DFQATT and CDR2 SNEGSKA (reference sequence). J lost 2 bases, V lost 2 bases, and 2 bases had no gene match. This CDR3 has 14 amino acids.

V gene TRBV20-1 combines with J gene TRBJ2-1, with 9 bases identical to TRBD2. CDR3 length: 16 residues. V trimming: 0 bases; J trimming: 4 bases; junction bases outside the gene matches: 7. Germline CDR1 and CDR2: DFQATT and SNEGSKA (reference sequence). Here the CDR3 DNA reads TGCAGTGCTAGAGATCGGGGTAGCGGGAGATACAATGAGCAGTTCTTC. Its protein is CSARDRGSGRYNEQFF.

The DNA of the CDR3 is TGCGCCAGCAGCCAAGAATTGTTTGGGCGGGACTCAACTAATGAAAAACTGTTTTTT. Its protein product is CASSQELFGRDSTNEKLFF. The V and J genes are TRBV4-3 and TRBJ1-4, with TRBD1 as a possible D gene (5 bases). Germline assignment: CDR1 LGHNA and CDR2 YSLEER. V was trimmed by 0 bases and J by 0 bases, leaving 17 bases between them. This CDR3 is built from 19 residues.

This clonotype turned up a few times. The chain links TRBV27 to TRBJ2-3; no clear D. The length of the CDR3 is 12 residues. CDR1 and CDR2 (germline): MNHEY, SMNVEV (reference sequence). V lost 7 bases to trimming and J lost 6 bases, with 11 bases between them. In DNA form, the CDR3 reads TGTGCCAGCACGGGCGTTGGGGATACGCAGTATTTT. Translating gives CASTGVGDTQYF.

The chain is built from TRBV6-4 and TRBJ2-5; no reliable D call. The V and J ends lost 10 bases and 2 bases respectively, with 11 bases between them. Germline V gene lookup returns CDR1 MRHNA and CDR2 SNTAGT. The CDR3 consists of 12 residues. As DNA, the CDR3 is TGTGCCACCGCTCCCCAACAAGAGACCCAGTACTTC. Its translation is CATAPQQETQYF.

The rearrangement joins TRBV5-1 to TRBJ1-2, with unresolved D. The V gene lost 6 bases and the J gene lost 0 bases, with 9 bases spanning the gap. The V gene's germline CDR1 is SGHRS and CDR2 YFSETQ. CDR3 size: 13 residues. The CDR3 nucleotides are TGCGCCAGCAAGGTCGGGGCTAACTATGGCTACACCTTC. Translation gives CASKVGANYGYTF.

There are a few counts of this clonotype. This chain links TRBV6-1 with TRBJ2-3; weak D call: TRBD1 (7 bases). Germline V gene sequence: CDR1 MNHNS, CDR2 SASEGT. The CDR3 runs 15 residues. The V end was cut by 5 bases, the J end by 9 bases, with 21 bases between. The CDR3 DNA follows: TGTGCCAGCAGTAGGACAGGAGGGGCCTTGGGAACGCAGTATTTT. Its protein is CASSRTGGALGTQYF.

The chain uses TRBV2 and TRBJ2-6, with 9 bases identical to TRBD1. This CDR3 comprises 20 residues. V lost 3 bases and J lost 1; bases outside the gene matches: 13. Germline values: CDR1 SNHLY, CDR2 FYNNEI. CDR3 DNA sequence: TGTGCCAGCAGTGACCCAGGGACAGGGAGTGAACTGTCTGGGGCCAACGTCCTGACTTTC. Its translation is CASSDPGTGSELSGANVLTF.

The gene calls are TRBV6-2 or TRBV6-3 and TRBJ2-2; unclear D gene. This CDR3 is 13 amino acids long. Germline V gives CDR1 MNHEY, CDR2 SVGEGT. Trimming cost V 3 bases and J 5 bases, with 7 bases left between them. DNA of the CDR3: TGTGCCAGCAGTTATCGGCCTACCGGGGAGCTGTTTTTT. Translation: CASSYRPTGELFF.

The genes are TRBV24-1 and TRBJ2-3, with D unresolved. This CDR3 comprises 11 residues. Germline CDR1 reads KGHDR; CDR2 reads SFDVKD. Trimming removed 6 bases from V and 2 bases from J, with 2 bases in between. CDR3 bases: TGTGCCACCAGTATCACAGATACGCAGTATTTT. It translates to CATSITDTQYF.

The sample holds one count of this clonotype. The genes are TRBV10-3 and TRBJ2-2, with 10 bases lining up with TRBD1. CDR3 length equals 16 residues. V was clipped by 4 bases and J by 3 bases; unmatched bases: 5. The germline V gene encodes CDR1 ENHRY and CDR2 SYGVKD. In nucleotides, the CDR3 is TGTGCCATCAGTGGATCCGGGACAGGGGACACCGGGGAGCTGTTTTTT. It translates to CAISGSGTGDTGELFF.

This clonotype turned up a few times. V is TRBV20-1 and J is TRBJ2-1; 11 bases line up with TRBD2. Losses at the gene ends were 2 bases for V and 0 bases for J; bases not matched to a gene: 9. The CDR3 loop spans 18 amino acids. Germline V lookup: CDR1 DFQATT, CDR2 SNEGSKA (reference sequence). The CDR3 here is CSARSGTSGKSSYNEQFF. The CDR3 DNA sequence: TGCAGTGCTAGATCCGGGACTAGCGGAAAGAGCTCCTACAATGAGCAGTTCTTC.

In its sample, this clonotype was seen once. V and J are TRBV25-1 and TRBJ2-7; D gene ambiguous. The V gene's germline CDR1 is MGHDK and CDR2 SYGVNS. V lost 1 base and J lost 0, with 19 bases in between. CDR3 size: 18 residues. In DNA form, the CDR3 reads TGTGCCAGCAGTGAATTAAGCTACGTGGCCGGAACCTCCTACGAGCAGTACTTC. Protein product: CASSELSYVAGTSYEQYF.

The rearrangement links TRBV29-1 to TRBJ2-3, with a tentative D call TRBD2 (6 bases). The CDR3 consists of 13 residues. Looked up from germline, CDR1 is SQVTM and CDR2 is ANQGSEA. Trimming left V 6 bases short and J 1 base short, with 11 bases between. CDR3 DNA sequence: TGCAGCGTGGCACTAGCTCGCACAGATACGCAGTATTTT. Its protein is CSVALARTDTQYF.

This clonotype was recorded many times. The CDR3 DNA is TGCAGCGTTGAAAGCGGGAGCGGCACCGGGGAGCTGTTTTTT. It is translated as CSVESGSGTGELFF. The chain has TRBV29-1 and TRBJ2-2; 8 bases map to TRBD2. Germline V gene lookup returns CDR1 SQVTM and CDR2 ANQGSEA. Germline trimming cut 2 bases from V and 4 bases from J; bases unmatched to any gene: 3. The CDR3 is 14 amino acids.

The V and J genes are TRBV2 and TRBJ2-3; 8 positions match TRBD1. CDR3 length: 14 residues. Germline V gives CDR1 SNHLY, CDR2 FYNNEI. The V gene end was trimmed by 7 bases and the J gene end by 0 bases; junction bases not matched to a gene: 3. CDR3 region: CASIGQGSTDTQYF. CDR3 nucleotide sequence: TGTGCCAGCATTGGACAGGGTAGCACAGATACGCAGTATTTT. Combining the CDR3 with reference TRBV2 and TRBJ2-3 gives the whole variable domain EPEVTQTPSHQVTQMGQEVILRCVPISNHLYFYWYRQILGQKVEFLVSFYNNEISEKSEIFDDQFSVERPDGSNFTLKIRSTKLEDSAMYFCASIGQGSTDTQYFGPGTRLTVL.

The chain joins TRBV12-3 or TRBV12-4 to TRBJ2-6, with D maybe TRBD1 (5 bases). Trimming took 6 bases from V and 0 from J, leaving 15 bases between them. The CDR3 loop spans 17 amino acids. The CDR3 protein is CASRSRGLGSGANVLTF. The CDR3 DNA reads as TGTGCCAGCAGGAGTAGGGGTTTGGGCTCTGGGGCCAACGTCCTGACTTTC.

This clonotype has at least ten counts. The germline gene is not matched at one end of the junction; a read error may be the cause. The V call is TRBV7-2, the J call TRBJ2-3; perhaps TRBD1 as D (5 bases). The CDR3 sequence is 13 residues long. Germline V gene data show CDR1 as SGHTA and CDR2 as FQGNSA. The CDR3 DNA follows: TGTGCAAGCAAGGGGCAGACCACAGATACGCAGTATTTT. Amino acid sequence: CASKGQTTDTQYF.

This clonotype came up a few times. The chain has TRBV7-9 and TRBJ1-1, with D unclear. The CDR3 is 13 residues long. The V and J ends lost 5 bases and 1 base respectively, with 8 bases between them. Germline assignment: CDR1 SEHNR and CDR2 FQNEAQ (reference sequence). CDR3 nucleotides: TGTGCCAGCAGCATAACATGGAACACTGAAGCTTTCTTT. Its protein product is CASSITWNTEAFF.

This clonotype was counted between two and nine times. The CDR3: CASSLMLAGDEQYF. CDR3 nucleotide sequence: TGTGCCAGCAGCTTAATGCTAGCGGGGGACGAGCAGTACTTC. The chain couples TRBV7-9 to TRBJ2-7, with 10 positions matching TRBD2. Trimming removed 2 bases from V and 5 bases from J; junction bases left unmatched: 3. This CDR3 has 14 amino acids. The germline V gene encodes CDR1 SEHNR and CDR2 FQNEAQ (reference sequence).

This clonotype was detected only a few times. The rearrangement joins TRBV11-2 to TRBJ2-7, with TRBD2 matching 11 bases. With V trimmed by 4 bases and J by 2 bases, 10 bases remained unmatched. Germline V lookup: CDR1 SGHAT, CDR2 FQNNGV. The CDR3 has 17 amino acids. The CDR3 protein is CASSYSEFSGRAYEQYF. Written as DNA, the CDR3 is TGTGCCAGCAGCTATTCAGAGTTTAGCGGGAGGGCCTACGAGCAGTACTTC.

This clonotype was counted between two and nine times. V is TRBV7-8 and J is TRBJ2-7; 8 bases fit TRBD2. CDR3 size: 14 residues. The V gene end was trimmed by 6 bases and the J gene end by 3 bases; junction bases not matched to a gene: 7. Looked up from germline, CDR1 is SGHVS and CDR2 is FQNEAQ. The CDR3 sequence is CASRVRGDRYEQYF. DNA of the CDR3: TGTGCCAGCAGGGTGCGGGGGGACCGCTACGAGCAGTACTTC.

V gene TRBV11-2 combines with J gene TRBJ2-1; no clear D gene. The V gene's germline CDR1 is SGHAT and CDR2 FQNNGV. The CDR3 covers 17 residues. With 5 bases removed from V and 13 bases from J, the gap between germline ends came to 30 bases. The CDR3 DNA follows: TGTGCCAGCAGCCTACGGCGGTCCGCGACCTATCACAACGTACAGTTCTTC. This sequence encodes CASSLRRSATYHNVQFF.

This clonotype was found a few times. The chain uses TRBV12-3 or TRBV12-4 and TRBJ2-1; TRBD2 might be the D (5 bases). The CDR3 has 14 amino acids. V was cut by 3 bases and J by 10 bases, with 16 bases left in between. The CDR3 here is CASSFVDSPGEQFF. CDR3 sequence (DNA): TGTGCCAGCAGTTTCGTGGACTCCCCGGGGGAGCAGTTCTTC.

This chain links TRBV2 with TRBJ2-1; possibly TRBD1 or TRBD2 for D (5 bases each). The CDR3 spans 13 residues. With 10 bases removed from V and 6 bases from J, the gap between germline ends came to 16 bases. The germline V gene has CDR1 SNHLY and CDR2 FYNNEI. Here the CDR3 reads CATRVGGANEQFF. The CDR3 DNA follows: TGTGCCACCCGGGTTGGGGGAGCCAATGAGCAGTTCTTC.

This clonotype was detected many times. The chain recombines TRBV2 with TRBJ2-3; D possibly corresponds to TRBD2 (6 bases). Trimming left V 8 bases short and J 0 bases short, with 15 bases between. CDR3 length: 15 residues. In germline, CDR1 is SNHLY, CDR2 FYNNEI. The chain's CDR3 is CASETGSFSTDTQYF. CDR3 DNA: TGTGCCAGCGAAACCGGGAGTTTTAGCACAGATACGCAGTATTTT.

This clonotype was seen a few times. Compared with germline, one end of the junction differs, possibly owing to a read error. The J gene is TRBJ2-7, the V gene TRBV12-3 or TRBV12-4, with 11 nucleotides matching TRBD1. This CDR3 spans 15 amino acids. CDR3 in DNA: TGTGCCAGCAGTTCCAGGACAGGGGGCTCCCACGAGCAGTACTTC. Encoded protein: CASSSRTGGSHEQYF.

In this sample, this clonotype turned up a few times. The V gene is TRBV7-2, the J gene TRBJ2-7, with a possible D match to TRBD2 (5 bases). Germline-derived CDR1 and CDR2 are SGHTA and FQGNSA. Trimming removed 2 bases at V and 2 bases at J, with 10 bases between. The CDR3 is 14 residues long. The CDR3 loop is CASSLSPSTYEQYF. CDR3 nucleotides: TGTGCCAGCAGCTTATCTCCTAGCACCTACGAGCAGTACTTC.